This T cell receptor (beta chain) was recorded in a study of blood T cell repertoires in COVID-19. Sequencing was performed with immunoSEQ multiplex PCR; in TCRdb, only in-frame clones are kept and a portion is missing. The sample shows just over 90,000 clones, 76% of them seen only once. Sample: peripheral blood. The clonotype comes from a man aged 70 or older with acute or convalescent COVID-19.

The CDR3 loop is CASSSREVGEKLFF. Here the CDR3 DNA reads TGTGCCAGCAGTTCCAGGGAGGTAGGGGAAAAACTGTTTTTT. This sequence joins TRBV27 and TRBJ1-4; D is possibly TRBD1 (5 bases). Germline V gene lookup returns CDR1 MNHEY and CDR2 SMNVEV (reference sequence). V shed 4 bases and J shed 8 bases, with 14 bases lying between them. The CDR3 sequence is 14 residues long.